These T cell receptor beta chains were read from a single sample in a study of T cell repertoires in ileal Crohn's disease. Sequenced by immunoSEQ multiplex PCR; TCRdb stores in-frame clones only, minus some. The data hold about 5,300 clones, with about 80% observed a single time. Sequenced input: ileal tissue. The origin of the receptors is an adult with Crohn's disease. Each CDR3 is given with its conserved first and last residue. Fields, in order: J gene, V gene, clone size, CDR3 length, D gene, CDR3 DNA, CDR3 protein. A D gene is named only where the DNA matches it firmly. A clone size is listed for some rows: how often the clone was seen (once, few, many), or a class if it is expanded.

>TRBJ1-2|TRBV27|.|16|.
TGTGCCAGCAGTTTCTCGGGGCGTAACCAGGGACGTGGCTACACCTTC
CASSFSGRNQGRGYTF
>TRBJ2-6|TRBV28|.|15|.
TGTGCCAGCAGCCGCACAAACTCTGGGGCCAACGTCCTGACTTTC
CASSRTNSGANVLTF
>TRBJ2-7|TRBV6-6|.|14|.
TGTGCCAGCAGTTACGGGTCAGAAAATGGCGGGCAGTACTTC
CASSYGSENGGQYF
>TRBJ1-1|TRBV7-8|.|16|.
TGTGCCAGCAGCTTAGGGGCGGTCACAGTCAACACTGAAGCTTTCTTT
CASSLGAVTVNTEAFF
>TRBJ1-5|TRBV18|few|13|.
TGTGCCAGCTCACCACCCGGGGACCAGCCCCAGCATTTT
CASSPPGDQPQHF
>TRBJ1-4|TRBV10-1|.|14|TRBD1
TGCGCCAGCAGTGACCCGACAGGGGACGAAAAACTGTTTTTT
CASSDPTGDEKLFF
>TRBJ2-1|TRBV6-1|.|13|.
TGTGCCAGCAGTGTGACGAGTCGTTATGAGCAGTTCTTC
CASSVTSRYEQFF
>TRBJ2-1|TRBV11-3|.|16|.
TGTGCCAGCAGCCAAGGCCTGAGCGTGGTGGGCAATGAGCAGTTCTTC
CASSQGLSVVGNEQFF
>TRBJ1-1|TRBV7-9|once|14|.
TGTGCCAGCAGCTTAGATCAGGGAAGCACTGAAGCTTTCTTT
CASSLDQGSTEAFF
>TRBJ2-7|TRBV11-2|few|13|.
TGTGCCAGCAGCTTAGCGGACGACTACGAGCAGTACTTC
CASSLADDYEQYF
>TRBJ1-5|TRBV19|once|16|TRBD1
TGTGCCAGTAGTATCGGGGGACAGGGGGCAAGACAGCCCCAGCATTTT
CASSIGGQGARQPQHF
>TRBJ2-2|TRBV4-1|.|18|TRBD2
TGCGCCAGCAGCCAAGAGATAAGCGGGAGGGCCACTCACCGGGAGCTGTTTTTT
CASSQEISGRATHRELFF